These 32 T cell receptor beta chains originate from one sample sequenced in a study of identical twins listed by TCRdb under 2016. Receptors were amplified or captured by 5' RACE. Sequencing relied on an Illumina HiSeq 2000. In TCRdb, the public reads were trimmed at Q25 with fastp and aligned with MiXCR, with productive beta chains retained. When rows share a CDR3 protein, they turn into one entry using the most common DNA and genes. This sample has 700,000 to 950,000 distinct CDR3 sequences in its table, and 9% to 15% of those were observed once. Of the sample, about 1.6% falls within the top ten clones. This sample was also put to use in a study of yellow fever vaccine responses in identical twins.

What was sequenced was PBMCs. These receptors were taken from a woman younger than 35 in good health.

This clonotype was observed many times. The junction does not match germline at one end; this may be a read error. The V and J genes are TRBV4-1 and TRBJ1-1, with no clear D. CDR1 and CDR2 (germline): MGHRA, YSYEKL. The CDR3 is 14 residues long. For the CDR3, the DNA is TGTGCCAGCAGCCAAGAGGCATCGAACACTGAAGCTTTCTTT. As protein: CASSQEASNTEAFF.

The chain is built from TRBV24-1 and TRBJ2-1; D may be TRBD1 (6 bases). Germline V gene data show CDR1 as KGHDR and CDR2 as SFDVKD. This CDR3 has 14 amino acids. Trimming removed 12 bases at V and 6 bases at J, with 20 bases between. CDR3 residues: CAAQTGHGANEQFF. The CDR3 region has the DNA TGTGCCGCACAGACAGGTCACGGGGCCAATGAGCAGTTCTTC.

This clonotype was recorded at least ten times. The genes are TRBV18 and TRBJ2-1; D remains ambiguous. Germline V lookup: CDR1 KGHSH, CDR2 LQKENI. CDR3 length: 11 residues. V lost 3 bases, J lost 9 bases, and 6 bases lay in between. The CDR3 nucleotides read TGTGCCAGCTCACCGTCCGGTGAGCAGTTCTTC. It is translated as CASSPSGEQFF.

This clonotype was seen a few times. This chain uses TRBV6-1 with TRBJ2-2; D uncertain. The CDR3 has 17 amino acids. Germline V gene lookup returns CDR1 MNHNS and CDR2 SASEGT. V was shortened by 0 bases and J by 5 bases, with 16 bases between the two germline ends. The CDR3: CASSEAGILRITGELFF. DNA of the CDR3: TGTGCCAGCAGTGAAGCGGGGATTCTACGGATTACCGGGGAGCTGTTTTTT.

This clonotype was counted a few times. This chain joins TRBV25-1 and TRBJ2-1, with TRBD2 matching over 9 bases. The CDR3 has 16 residues. Trimming at V came to 3 bases and at J to 7 bases, leaving 10 bases not matched to a gene. CDR1 is MGHDK and CDR2 is SYGVNS in the germline V gene. This chain's CDR3 is CASSERALAGVNEQFF. CDR3 coding DNA: TGTGCCAGCAGTGAGCGGGCATTAGCGGGAGTAAATGAGCAGTTCTTC. Full variable domain (outside the CDR3, taken from reference TRBV25-1 and TRBJ2-1): EADIYQTPRYLVIGTGKKITLECSQTMGHDKMYWYQQDPGMELHLIHYSYGVNSTEKGDLSSESTVSRIRTEHFPLTLESARPSHTSQYLCASSERALAGVNEQFFGPGTRLTVL.

CDR3 region: CASSLDGRGPTDTQYF. The CDR3 DNA reads as TGTGCCAGCAGTTTAGACGGCAGGGGCCCCACAGATACGCAGTATTTT. This chain joins TRBV12-3 or TRBV12-4 and TRBJ2-3; tentatively, D is TRBD1 (6 bases). V was trimmed by 1 base and J by 2 bases, leaving 13 bases between them. This CDR3 is built from 16 residues.

This clonotype showed up just a few times. The chain recombines TRBV7-8 with TRBJ2-7; D tentatively fits TRBD1 or TRBD2 (5 bases each). The CDR3 has 14 amino acids. Germline V gives CDR1 SGHVS, CDR2 FQNEAQ. V was shortened by 3 bases and J by 0 bases, with 9 bases between the two germline ends. The CDR3: CASSFPGASYEQYF. The CDR3 region has the DNA TGTGCCAGCAGCTTCCCCGGGGCCTCCTACGAGCAGTACTTC.

This clonotype was picked up a small number of times. The chain combines TRBV30 with TRBJ2-5; 8 bases align to TRBD2. CDR1 and CDR2 from the germline V gene are GTSNPN and SVGIG (reference sequence). This CDR3 comprises 15 residues. With V trimmed by 4 bases and J by 2 bases, 9 bases remained unmatched. Here the CDR3 DNA reads TGTGCCTGGACTCTGGGGACTAGGACTCAAGAGACCCAGTACTTC. Residues: CAWTLGTRTQETQYF.

This CDR3 is CASSQVSEGSSYEQYF. DNA of the CDR3: TGCGCCAGCAGCCAAGTTAGCGAGGGGAGCTCCTACGAGCAGTACTTC. The V call is TRBV4-1, the J call TRBJ2-7; the D gene could be TRBD1 or TRBD2 (5 bases each). Trimming took off 1 base at V and 0 bases at J, with 13 bases between the two ends. The length of the CDR3 is 16 residues. The V gene's germline CDR1 is MGHRA and CDR2 YSYEKL.

V is TRBV20-1 and J is TRBJ2-3; the match to TRBD2 covers 10 bases. The CDR3 runs 17 residues. Germline CDR1 and CDR2: DFQATT and SNEGSKA (reference sequence). J lost 2 bases, V lost 5 bases, and 13 bases had no gene match. This CDR3 reads CSAPKRPSGSVTDTQYF. The CDR3 DNA reads TGCAGTGCTCCGAAACGGCCTAGCGGGAGTGTCACAGATACGCAGTATTTT.

This clonotype has a handful of counts. The gene calls are TRBV6-5 and TRBJ2-2; no definite D call. This CDR3 is built from 15 residues. V was clipped by 0 bases and J by 2 bases, with 7 bases between them. Germline-derived CDR1 and CDR2 are MNHEY and SVGAGI. Here the CDR3 reads CASSYSAANTGELFF. DNA for the CDR3: TGTGCCAGCAGTTACTCGGCAGCCAACACCGGGGAGCTGTTTTTT.

The chain uses TRBV29-1 and TRBJ2-3; the D is unclear. The germline CDR1 and CDR2 sequences are SQVTM and ANQGSEA. V was cut by 7 bases and J by 6 bases, with 11 bases left in between. The length of the CDR3 is 11 residues. The CDR3 region has the DNA TGCAGCGCTTCCCCCCCGGATACGCAGTATTTT. The encoded protein is CSASPPDTQYF.

This clonotype has just a few counts. The chain couples TRBV20-1 to TRBJ2-1; D gene uncertain. The V and J ends lost 3 bases and 6 bases respectively, with 9 bases between them. The germline CDR1 and CDR2 sequences are DFQATT and SNEGSKA (reference sequence). The CDR3 is 12 amino acids. CDR3 protein: CSASNGINEQFF. The DNA of the CDR3 is TGCAGTGCTAGTAACGGAATCAATGAGCAGTTCTTC.

V gene TRBV12-3 or TRBV12-4 combines with J gene TRBJ1-1; no clear D. The CDR3 totals 14 residues. V dropped 1 base and J dropped 2 bases, with 8 bases sitting between them. The CDR3 sequence: CASSLGLFNTEAFF. CDR3 DNA: TGTGCCAGCAGTTTAGGGTTGTTTAACACTGAAGCTTTCTTT.

This clonotype was detected many times. The rearrangement joins TRBV5-1 to TRBJ1-1, with D maybe TRBD1 (6 bases). Trimming cost V 4 bases and J 0 bases, with 13 bases left between them. The CDR3 has 15 residues. Germline CDR1 is SGHRS and CDR2 is YFSETQ. DNA for the CDR3: TGCGCCAGCAGCATTGGGACATCCATGAACACTGAAGCTTTCTTT. Its protein is CASSIGTSMNTEAFF.

This clonotype was picked up many times. This sequence joins TRBV7-9 and TRBJ1-1; D may be TRBD1 (6 bases). Deletions cut 7 bases from V and 1 base from J, with 7 bases between. Looked up from germline, CDR1 is SEHNR and CDR2 is FQNEAQ (reference sequence). The length of the CDR3 is 12 residues. The CDR3 spells CASNRANTEAFF. CDR3 bases: TGTGCCAGCAACAGGGCGAACACTGAAGCTTTCTTT. The full variable domain, in which reference TRBV7-9 and TRBJ1-1 provide the parts outside the CDR3, is DTGVSQNPRHKITKRGQNVTFRCDPISEHNRLYWYRQTLGQGPEFLTYFQNEAQLEKSRLLSDRFSAERPKGSFSTLEIQRTEQGDSAMYLCASNRANTEAFFGQGTRLTVV.

This chain joins TRBV7-9 and TRBJ1-1; 9 bases agree with TRBD1. Trimming cost V 5 bases and J 10 bases; bases outside gene matches: 5. Germline CDR1 is SEHNR and CDR2 is FQNEAQ (reference sequence). The CDR3 is 12 amino acids. Here the CDR3 reads CASSQGQGVAFF. Written as DNA, the CDR3 is TGTGCCAGCAGCCAGGGACAGGGTGTAGCTTTCTTT.

Many counts were recorded for this clonotype. This chain uses TRBV6-6 with TRBJ1-4; 7 bases map to TRBD1. This CDR3 contains 12 residues. With 6 bases clipped from V and 7 bases from J, the junction kept 2 bases outside the gene matches. CDR1 MNHNY and CDR2 SVGAGI come from the germline V gene (reference sequence). The CDR3 DNA is TGTGCCAGCAGGACAGGGTCTGAAAAACTGTTTTTT. This translates into CASRTGSEKLFF.

This clonotype was recorded a few times. The chain recombines TRBV20-1 with TRBJ2-1; no reliable D call. This CDR3 has 17 amino acids. Deletions cut 0 bases from V and 0 bases from J, with 15 bases between. CDR1 DFQATT and CDR2 SNEGSKA come from the germline V gene (reference sequence). This chain's CDR3 is CSARDLPSLHSYNEQFF. DNA for the CDR3: TGCAGTGCTAGAGATCTTCCTTCTCTACACTCCTACAATGAGCAGTTCTTC.

This clonotype was recorded at least ten times. This sequence joins TRBV3-1 and TRBJ1-1, with TRBD1 as a possible D gene (6 bases). CDR3 length equals 14 residues. Germline values: CDR1 LGHDT, CDR2 YNNKEL (reference sequence). V lost 4 bases and J lost 3, with 12 bases in between. CDR3 loop: CASSRIGQYTEAFF. Written as DNA, the CDR3 is TGTGCCAGCAGCCGAATCGGACAGTACACTGAAGCTTTCTTT. The entire variable domain, with the rest obtained from reference TRBV3-1 and TRBJ1-1, is as follows: DTAVSQTPKYLVTQMGNDKSIKCEQNLGHDTMYWYKQDSKKFLKIMFSYNNKELIINETVPNRFSPKSPDKAHLNLHINSLELGDSAVYFCASSRIGQYTEAFFGQGTRLTVV.

The rearrangement links TRBV6-1 to TRBJ2-7; either TRBD1 or TRBD2 may fit D (5 bases each). The ends were cut back, 5 bases at V and 4 bases at J, with 18 bases in the middle. The CDR3 loop spans 15 amino acids. In germline, CDR1 is MNHNS, CDR2 SASEGT. The CDR3 DNA follows: TGTGCCAGCAGTCCCACCGGGACGGACGCTTACGAGCAGTACGTC. As protein: CASSPTGTDAYEQYV.

The chain uses TRBV6-1 and TRBJ1-6, with 10 nucleotides matching TRBD1. J lost 8 bases, V lost 8 bases, and 9 bases had no gene match. Germline V gene sequence: CDR1 MNHNS, CDR2 SASEGT. The CDR3 spans 15 residues. The CDR3 DNA is TGTGCCAGCTACCGGTCCGGGACAGGGGATTCACCCCTCCACTTT. It codes for CASYRSGTGDSPLHF.

Ten or more counts support this clonotype. This rearrangement joins TRBV10-3 to TRBJ2-1, with a weak D call TRBD2 (6 bases). CDR1 is ENHRY and CDR2 is SYGVKD in the germline V gene. Trimming stripped 10 bases from V and 4 bases from J, with 17 bases between. This CDR3 spans 14 amino acids. In DNA form, the CDR3 reads TGTGCCACCAATCGGGGAGGTGGGTACAATGAGCAGTTCTTC. It is translated as CATNRGGGYNEQFF.

This clonotype came up once. The J gene is TRBJ1-5, the V gene TRBV10-3; weak D call: TRBD1 (5 bases). The germline gives CDR1 ENHRY, CDR2 SYGVKD. Between the trimmed V and J ends, which lost 0 bases and 1 base, there was a span of 10 bases. The CDR3 runs 16 residues. The CDR3 DNA follows: TGTGCCATCAGTGAGTCGATGGGGCTCAGCAATCAGCCCCAGCATTTT. It is translated as CAISESMGLSNQPQHF.

The chain links TRBV28 to TRBJ2-7; a weak D match, TRBD1 (6 bases). The CDR3 spans 12 residues. Germline V CDR1 and CDR2: MDHEN, SYDVKM. The V end lost 6 bases, the J end lost 6 bases, and 12 bases lay between the germline ends. As DNA, the CDR3 is TGTGCCAGCAGAGGACAGCCTGGCGAGCAGTACTTC. This translates into CASRGQPGEQYF.

This clonotype was seen many times. The chain has TRBV12-3 or TRBV12-4 and TRBJ1-2; TRBD1 aligns across 10 bases. Trimming cost V 3 bases and J 8 bases; bases outside gene matches: 6. The CDR3 is 14 residues long. The CDR3 loop reads CASSFGTGDFGYTF. The CDR3 DNA reads as TGTGCCAGCAGTTTCGGGACAGGGGACTTCGGCTACACCTTC.

This rearrangement joins TRBV15 to TRBJ1-1; 7 positions agree with TRBD1. The J segment lost 5 bases and the V segment lost 3 bases, leaving 0 bases of the junction unmatched. In germline, CDR1 is LNHNV, CDR2 YYDKDF (reference sequence). This CDR3 is built from 12 residues. This chain's CDR3 is CATSRDRTEAFF. The CDR3 DNA follows: TGTGCCACCAGCAGGGACAGGACTGAAGCTTTCTTT.

In this sample, this clonotype turned up a few times. This rearrangement joins TRBV12-3 or TRBV12-4 to TRBJ2-7; 10 nucleotides agree with TRBD2. The CDR3 contains 15 residues. J lost 2 bases, V lost 6 bases, and 7 bases had no gene match. CDR3 sequence reads: CASSSLAGATYEQYF. The CDR3 nucleotides read TGTGCCAGCAGCTCCCTAGCGGGGGCTACCTACGAGCAGTACTTC.

This clonotype came up a few times. J is TRBJ2-1 and V is TRBV14; tentatively, D is TRBD2 (6 bases). Per the germline V gene, CDR1 is SGHDN and CDR2 is FVKESK. The CDR3 contains 14 residues. V lost 4 bases to trimming and J lost 2 bases, with 9 bases between them. The CDR3 reads CASSRRGPYNEQFF. CDR3 DNA: TGTGCCAGCAGCCGGCGGGGCCCCTACAATGAGCAGTTCTTC.

This chain links TRBV9 with TRBJ2-1; perhaps D is TRBD1 or TRBD2 (5 bases each). Germline V gene data show CDR1 as SGDLS and CDR2 as YYNGEE. V gave up 6 bases and J gave up 4 bases, with 17 bases separating them. The CDR3 sequence is 15 residues long. CDR3 amino acids: CASTLTGAPYNEQFF. In nucleotides, the CDR3 is TGTGCCAGCACCCTAACCGGGGCCCCGTACAATGAGCAGTTCTTC.

The chain has TRBV9 and TRBJ1-1; the D is unclear. The CDR3 is 15 amino acids. The V gene lost 0 bases and the J gene lost 4 bases, with 13 bases spanning the gap. The V gene's germline CDR1 is SGDLS and CDR2 YYNGEE. The DNA of the CDR3 is TGTGCCAGCAGCGTAGATGGCAGTATTGGCACTGAAGCTTTCTTT. Protein sequence: CASSVDGSIGTEAFF. The whole variable domain, filled in from reference TRBV9 and TRBJ1-1, reads DSGVTQTPKHLITATGQRVTLRCSPRSGDLSVYWYQQSLDQGLQFLIQYYNGEERAKGNILERFSAQQFPDLHSELNLSSLELGDSALYFCASSVDGSIGTEAFFGQGTRLTVV.

This clonotype turned up a few times. The chain employs TRBV5-5 and TRBJ2-1; 9 bases line up with TRBD2. Germline lookup yields CDR1 SGHKS and CDR2 YYEKEE (reference sequence). Germline trimming cut 3 bases from V and 7 bases from J; bases unmatched to any gene: 5. This CDR3 is built from 14 residues. In nucleotides, the CDR3 is TGTGCCAGCAGCTATAGCGGGAGCGGGAATGAGCAGTTCTTC. This gives the protein CASSYSGSGNEQFF.